This T cell receptor beta chain was recorded in a study of T cells after yellow fever vaccination. For TCR, cDNA came from 5'RACE template switching, which added a universal primer site and UMIs. From the 5' RACE reads, TCRdb called clonotypes with MiXCR, one entry per CDR3 protein. Altogether hundreds of thousands of distinct CDR3 sequences are present, approximately 13% being singletons, with the ten largest covering approximately 3.4%. Concerning this clonotype itself: No antigen is known for it.

This CDR3 spans 13 amino acids. CDR1 and CDR2 from the germline V gene are SGHTA and FQGNSA. The V end was cut by 7 bases, the J end by 2 bases, with 11 bases between. Study observations and caveats: Re-detected after boosting: most primary clones, more than 95% of CD4 and roughly 90% of CD8. Clonotypes shared by both compartments, CD4 and CD8, made up a small share.

The sample here was CD4+ T cells sorted from PBMCs, taken 15 days after the yellow fever booster vaccination. The clonotype comes from a man younger than 35 who received the YFV17D yellow fever vaccine. V gene TRBV7-2 combines with J gene TRBJ1-2, with a possible D match to TRBD1 (5 bases). The chain's CDR3 is CASTLGANYGYTF. CDR3 nucleotides: TGTGCCAGCACTTTAGGGGCCAACTATGGCTACACCTTC.